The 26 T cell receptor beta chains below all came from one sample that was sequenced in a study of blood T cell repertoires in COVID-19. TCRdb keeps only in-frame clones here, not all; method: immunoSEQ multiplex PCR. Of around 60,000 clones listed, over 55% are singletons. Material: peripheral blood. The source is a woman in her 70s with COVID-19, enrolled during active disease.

CDR3: CSVAEGIRSPLHF. The CDR3, as DNA: TGCAGCGTGGCTGAGGGAATTCGGTCACCCCTCCACTTT. V is TRBV29-1 and J is TRBJ1-6, with D hard to call. Germline CDR1 SQVTM, CDR2 ANQGSEA. V lost 6 bases, J lost 10 bases, and 16 bases lay in between. The CDR3 runs 13 residues.

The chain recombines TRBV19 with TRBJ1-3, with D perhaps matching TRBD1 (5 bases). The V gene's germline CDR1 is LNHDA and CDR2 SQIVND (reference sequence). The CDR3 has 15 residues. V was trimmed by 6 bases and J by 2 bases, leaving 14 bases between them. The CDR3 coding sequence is TGTGCCAGTAGGACAGTGGCCGCCGCTGGAAACACCATATATTTT. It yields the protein CASRTVAAAGNTIYF.

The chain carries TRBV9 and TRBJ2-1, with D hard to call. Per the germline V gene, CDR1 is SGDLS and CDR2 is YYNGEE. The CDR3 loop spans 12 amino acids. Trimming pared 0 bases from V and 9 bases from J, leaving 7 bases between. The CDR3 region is CASSVDSGEQFF. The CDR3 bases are TGTGCCAGCAGCGTAGACTCCGGTGAGCAGTTCTTC.

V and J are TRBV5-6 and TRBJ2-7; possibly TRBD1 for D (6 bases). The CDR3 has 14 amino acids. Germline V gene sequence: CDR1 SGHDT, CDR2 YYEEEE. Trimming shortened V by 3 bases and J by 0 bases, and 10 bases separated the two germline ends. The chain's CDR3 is CASSSQGFSYEQYF. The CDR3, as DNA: TGTGCCAGCAGCTCTCAGGGGTTCTCCTACGAGCAGTACTTC.

In DNA form, the CDR3 reads TGTGCCAGCAGCGGTCACAGGGGGGGATGGGAGACCCAGTACTTC. The encoded protein is CASSGHRGGWETQYF. The rearrangement joins TRBV11-2 to TRBJ2-5, with TRBD1 as a possible D gene (8 bases). Trimming left V 5 bases short and J 5 bases short, with 18 bases between. Looked up from germline, CDR1 is SGHAT and CDR2 is FQNNGV. This CDR3 comprises 15 residues.

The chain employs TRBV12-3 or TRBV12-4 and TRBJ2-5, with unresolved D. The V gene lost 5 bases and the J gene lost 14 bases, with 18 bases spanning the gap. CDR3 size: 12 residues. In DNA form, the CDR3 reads TGTGCCAGCAGTCCCTCAGCAGGCCCACTCTACTTC. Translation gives CASSPSAGPLYF.

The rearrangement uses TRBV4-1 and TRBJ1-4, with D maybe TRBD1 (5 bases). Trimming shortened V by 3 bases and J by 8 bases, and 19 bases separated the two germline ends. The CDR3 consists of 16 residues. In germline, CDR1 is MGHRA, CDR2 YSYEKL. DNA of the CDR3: TGCGCCAGCAGCCAGGGCCCGACGGGGGTACGAGAAAAACTGTTTTTT. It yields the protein CASSQGPTGVREKLFF.

The CDR3 sequence is CASSHLGLAGAGTGEQFF. CDR3 sequence (DNA): TGTGCCAGCAGCCACCTTGGACTAGCGGGAGCAGGGACCGGTGAGCAGTTCTTC. This rearrangement joins TRBV11-2 to TRBJ2-1; 13 bases agree with TRBD2. Germline-derived CDR1 and CDR2 are SGHAT and FQNNGV. J was trimmed by 9 bases and V by 5 bases; bases with no gene match: 16. This CDR3 has 18 amino acids.

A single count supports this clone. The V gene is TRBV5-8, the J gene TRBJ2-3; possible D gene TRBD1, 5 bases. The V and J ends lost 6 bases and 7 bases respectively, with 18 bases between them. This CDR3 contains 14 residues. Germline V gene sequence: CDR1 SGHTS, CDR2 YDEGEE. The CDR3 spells CASIPGPGLNTQYF. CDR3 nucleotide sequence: TGTGCCAGCATTCCAGGTCCAGGGTTGAATACGCAGTATTTT.

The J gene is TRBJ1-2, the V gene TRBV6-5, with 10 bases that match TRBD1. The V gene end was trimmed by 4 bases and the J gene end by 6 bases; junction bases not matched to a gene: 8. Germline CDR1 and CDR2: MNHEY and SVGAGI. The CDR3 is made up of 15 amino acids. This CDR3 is CASSSRQGALDGYTF. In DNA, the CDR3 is TGTGCCAGCAGTTCTAGACAGGGGGCGTTGGATGGCTACACCTTC.

CDR3 DNA: TGTGCCAGCAGCCAAGCGGAAGGGGGCTACGAGCAGTACTTC. Protein product: CASSQAEGGYEQYF. The J gene is TRBJ2-7, the V gene TRBV3-1 (or the pseudogene TRBV3-2); the D gene is possibly TRBD1 (6 bases). CDR1 is LGHDT and CDR2 is YNNKEL in the germline V gene (reference sequence). The CDR3 loop spans 14 amino acids. Trimming removed 1 base at V and 3 bases at J, with 10 bases between.

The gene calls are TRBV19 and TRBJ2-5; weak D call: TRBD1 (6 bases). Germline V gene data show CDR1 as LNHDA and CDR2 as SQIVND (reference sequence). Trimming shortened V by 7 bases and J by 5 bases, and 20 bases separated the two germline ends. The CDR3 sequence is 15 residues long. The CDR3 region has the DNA TGTGCCAGTACCCCAAGGCAGGGGCAGGATGAGACCCAGTACTTC. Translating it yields CASTPRQGQDETQYF.

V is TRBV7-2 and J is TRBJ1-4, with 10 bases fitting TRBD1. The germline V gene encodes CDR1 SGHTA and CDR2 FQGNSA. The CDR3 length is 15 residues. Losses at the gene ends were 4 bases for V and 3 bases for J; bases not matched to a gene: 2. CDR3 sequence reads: CASSSDRGANEKLFF. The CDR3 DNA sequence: TGTGCCAGCAGCTCGGACAGGGGGGCTAATGAAAAACTGTTTTTT.

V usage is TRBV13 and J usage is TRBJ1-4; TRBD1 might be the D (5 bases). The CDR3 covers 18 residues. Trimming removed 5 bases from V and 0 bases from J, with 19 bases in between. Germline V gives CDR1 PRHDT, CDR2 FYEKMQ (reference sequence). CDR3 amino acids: CASSPRGGETATNEKLFF. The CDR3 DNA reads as TGTGCCAGCAGCCCCCGGGGGGGAGAGACCGCAACTAATGAAAAACTGTTTTTT.

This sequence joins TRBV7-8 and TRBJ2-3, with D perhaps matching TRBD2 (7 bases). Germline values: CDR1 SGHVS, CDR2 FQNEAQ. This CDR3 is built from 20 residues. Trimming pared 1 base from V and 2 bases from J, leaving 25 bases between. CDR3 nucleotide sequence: TGTGCCAGCAGCTTAGTAGGCGGGGGCGCCACAGGAACCTACACAGATACGCAGTATTTT. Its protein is CASSLVGGGATGTYTDTQYF.

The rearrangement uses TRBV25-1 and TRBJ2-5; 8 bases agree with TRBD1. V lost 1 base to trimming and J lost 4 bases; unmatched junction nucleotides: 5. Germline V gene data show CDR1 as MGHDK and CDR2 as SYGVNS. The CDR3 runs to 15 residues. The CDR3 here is CASSELAGGGETQYF. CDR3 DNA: TGTGCCAGCAGTGAATTGGCAGGGGGCGGAGAGACCCAGTACTTC.

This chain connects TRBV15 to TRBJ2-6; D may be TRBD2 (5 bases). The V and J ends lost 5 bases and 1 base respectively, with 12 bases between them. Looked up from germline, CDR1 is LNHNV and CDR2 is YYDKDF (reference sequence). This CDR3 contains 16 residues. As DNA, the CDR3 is TGTGCCACCAGCGGACCTCCGGGGTCTGGGGCCAACGTCCTGACTTTC. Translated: CATSGPPGSGANVLTF.

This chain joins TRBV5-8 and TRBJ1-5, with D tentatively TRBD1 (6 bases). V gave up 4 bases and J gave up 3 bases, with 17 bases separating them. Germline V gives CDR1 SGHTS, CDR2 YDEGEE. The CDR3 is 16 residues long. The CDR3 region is CASSRGVTGNNQPQHF. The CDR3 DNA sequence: TGTGCCAGCAGCCGGGGGGTGACAGGAAACAATCAGCCCCAGCATTTT. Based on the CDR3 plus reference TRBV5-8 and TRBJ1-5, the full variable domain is EAGVTQSPTHLIKTRGQQATLRCSPISGHTSVYWYQQALGLGLQFLLWYDEGEERNRGNFPPRFSGRQFPNYSSELNVNALELEDSALYLCASSRGVTGNNQPQHFGDGTRLSIL.

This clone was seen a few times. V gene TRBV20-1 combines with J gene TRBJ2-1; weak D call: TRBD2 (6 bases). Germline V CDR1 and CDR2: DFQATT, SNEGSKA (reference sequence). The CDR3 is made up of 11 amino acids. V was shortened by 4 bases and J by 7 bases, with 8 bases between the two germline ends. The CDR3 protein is CSAISGNEQFF. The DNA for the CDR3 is TGCAGTGCTATAAGCGGGAATGAGCAGTTCTTC.

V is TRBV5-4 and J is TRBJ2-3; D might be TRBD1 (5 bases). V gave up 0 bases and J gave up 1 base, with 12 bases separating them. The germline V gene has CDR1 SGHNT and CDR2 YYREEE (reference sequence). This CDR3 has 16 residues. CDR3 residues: CASSLVGRVGTDTQYF. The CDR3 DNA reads TGTGCCAGCAGCTTGGTGGGCAGGGTGGGCACAGATACGCAGTATTTT.

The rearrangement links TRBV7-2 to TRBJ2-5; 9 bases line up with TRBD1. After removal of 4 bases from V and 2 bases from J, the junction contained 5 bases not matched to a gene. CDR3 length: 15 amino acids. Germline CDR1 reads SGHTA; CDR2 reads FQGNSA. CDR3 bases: TGTGCCAGCAGCTATGGACAGGGGAGGCAAGAGACCCAGTACTTC. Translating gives CASSYGQGRQETQYF. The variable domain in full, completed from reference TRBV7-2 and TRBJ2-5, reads GAGVSQSPSNKVTEKGKDVELRCDPISGHTALYWYRQSLGQGLEFLIYFQGNSAPDKSGLPSDRFSAERTGGSVSTLTIQRTQQEDSAVYLCASSYGQGRQETQYFGPGTRLLVL.

CDR3 coding DNA: TGTGCCATCAGGGCGGAGGGGCATGGCTACACCTTC. Its translation is CAIRAEGHGYTF. The V and J genes are TRBV10-3 and TRBJ1-2, with D perhaps TRBD1 (5 bases). CDR3 length equals 12 residues. V was trimmed by 6 bases and J by 6 bases, leaving 11 bases between them. Germline V lookup: CDR1 ENHRY, CDR2 SYGVKD.

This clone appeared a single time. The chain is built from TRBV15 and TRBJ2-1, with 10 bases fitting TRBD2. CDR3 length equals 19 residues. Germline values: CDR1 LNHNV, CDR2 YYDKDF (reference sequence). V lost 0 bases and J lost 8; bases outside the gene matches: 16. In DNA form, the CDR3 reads TGTGCCACCAGCAGAGAAGCGGGAGGGGGGATGGGATTGGTTGATGAGCAGTTCTTC. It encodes CATSREAGGGMGLVDEQFF.

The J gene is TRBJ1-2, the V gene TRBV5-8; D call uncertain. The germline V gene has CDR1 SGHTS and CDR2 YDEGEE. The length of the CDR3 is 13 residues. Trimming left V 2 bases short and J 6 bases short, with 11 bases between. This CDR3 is CASSFQVTDGYTF. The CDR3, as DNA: TGTGCCAGCAGCTTTCAGGTTACCGATGGCTACACCTTC.

The DNA of the CDR3 is TGTGCCTGGAACCGGGACAGAAATGGAGATACGCAGTATTTT. Protein: CAWNRDRNGDTQYF. The chain combines TRBV7-9 with TRBJ2-3, with 7 nucleotides matching TRBD1. CDR1 is SEHNR and CDR2 is FQNEAQ in the germline V gene (reference sequence). Losses at the gene ends were 11 bases for V and 5 bases for J; bases not matched to a gene: 13. The CDR3 is made up of 14 amino acids.

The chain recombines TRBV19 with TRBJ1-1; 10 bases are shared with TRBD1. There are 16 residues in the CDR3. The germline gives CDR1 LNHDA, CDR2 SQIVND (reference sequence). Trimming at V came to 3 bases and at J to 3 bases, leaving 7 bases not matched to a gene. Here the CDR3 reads CASSIPTGGLDTEAFF. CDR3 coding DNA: TGTGCCAGTAGTATTCCGACAGGGGGCCTGGACACTGAAGCTTTCTTT.